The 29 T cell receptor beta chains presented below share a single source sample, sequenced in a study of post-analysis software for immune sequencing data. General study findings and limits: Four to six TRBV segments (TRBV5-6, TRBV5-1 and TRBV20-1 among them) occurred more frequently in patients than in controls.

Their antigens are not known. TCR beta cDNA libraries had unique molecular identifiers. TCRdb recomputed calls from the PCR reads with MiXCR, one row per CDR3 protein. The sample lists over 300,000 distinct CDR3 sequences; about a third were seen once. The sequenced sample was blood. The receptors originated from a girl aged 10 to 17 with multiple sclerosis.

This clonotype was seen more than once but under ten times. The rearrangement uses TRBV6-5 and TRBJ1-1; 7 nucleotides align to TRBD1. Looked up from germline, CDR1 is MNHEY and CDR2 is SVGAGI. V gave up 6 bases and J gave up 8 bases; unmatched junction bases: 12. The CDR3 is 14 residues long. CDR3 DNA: TGTGCCAGCAGCCGCACCATAACAGGGGTGGAAGCTTTCTTT. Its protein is CASSRTITGVEAFF.

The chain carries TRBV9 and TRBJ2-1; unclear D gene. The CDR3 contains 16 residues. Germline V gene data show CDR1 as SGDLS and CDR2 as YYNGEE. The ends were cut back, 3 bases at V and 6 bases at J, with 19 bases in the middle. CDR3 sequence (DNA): TGTGCCAGCAGCGCAAGGTCTTATACTGTGGGCAATGAGCAGTTCTTC. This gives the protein CASSARSYTVGNEQFF.

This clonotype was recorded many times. CDR3 bases: TGTGCCAGCGCGGGACTATGCTTAGAGACCCAGTACTTC. The encoded protein is CASAGLCLETQYF. The chain links TRBV2 to TRBJ2-5, with TRBD2 matching over 7 bases. The CDR3 has 13 residues. Germline CDR1 reads SNHLY; CDR2 reads FYNNEI. Trimming took 8 bases from V and 4 from J; bases not matched to a gene: 7.

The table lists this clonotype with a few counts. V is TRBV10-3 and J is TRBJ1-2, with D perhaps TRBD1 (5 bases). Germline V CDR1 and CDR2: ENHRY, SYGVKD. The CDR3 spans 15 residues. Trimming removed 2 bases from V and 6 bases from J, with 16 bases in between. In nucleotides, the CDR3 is TGTGCCATCAGTGAGAGAGGGGAGGGTTCTGATGGCTACACCTTC. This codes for CAISERGEGSDGYTF.

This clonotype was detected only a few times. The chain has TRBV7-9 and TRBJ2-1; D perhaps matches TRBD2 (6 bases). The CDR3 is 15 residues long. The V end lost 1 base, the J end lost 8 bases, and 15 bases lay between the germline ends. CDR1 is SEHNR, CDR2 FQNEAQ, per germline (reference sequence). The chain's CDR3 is CASSLGAARDYEQFF. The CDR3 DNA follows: TGTGCCAGCAGCTTAGGTGCAGCAAGGGACTATGAGCAGTTCTTC.

The CDR3 protein is CASSLGGDSSYNEQFF. DNA for the CDR3: TGTGCCAGCAGCTTAGGGGGCGACAGCTCCTACAATGAGCAGTTCTTC. The chain employs TRBV7-2 and TRBJ2-1; weak D call: TRBD1 (5 bases). Germline loops: CDR1 SGHTA, CDR2 FQGNSA. Trimming cost V 1 base and J 0 bases, with 10 bases left between them. The CDR3 runs 16 residues.

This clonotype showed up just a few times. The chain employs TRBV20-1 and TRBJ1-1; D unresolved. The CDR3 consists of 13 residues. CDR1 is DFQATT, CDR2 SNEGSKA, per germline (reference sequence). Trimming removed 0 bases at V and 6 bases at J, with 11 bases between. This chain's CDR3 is CSARENLGAEAFF. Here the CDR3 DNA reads TGCAGTGCTAGAGAGAACCTTGGGGCTGAAGCTTTCTTT.

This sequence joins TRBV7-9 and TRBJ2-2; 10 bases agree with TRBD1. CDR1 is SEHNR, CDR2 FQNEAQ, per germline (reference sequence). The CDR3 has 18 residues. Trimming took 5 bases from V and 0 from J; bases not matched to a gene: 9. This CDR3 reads CASSRLGQGLSNTGELFF. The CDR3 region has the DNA TGTGCCAGCAGCCGCCTGGGACAGGGGCTATCGAACACCGGGGAGCTGTTTTTT.

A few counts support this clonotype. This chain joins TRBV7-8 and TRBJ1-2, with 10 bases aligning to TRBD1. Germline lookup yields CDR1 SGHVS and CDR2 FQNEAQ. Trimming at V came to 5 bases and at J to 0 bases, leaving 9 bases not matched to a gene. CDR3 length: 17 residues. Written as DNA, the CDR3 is TGTGCCAGCAGCCCCTACCGGGACAGGGGAGCTAACTATGGCTACACCTTC. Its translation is CASSPYRDRGANYGYTF.

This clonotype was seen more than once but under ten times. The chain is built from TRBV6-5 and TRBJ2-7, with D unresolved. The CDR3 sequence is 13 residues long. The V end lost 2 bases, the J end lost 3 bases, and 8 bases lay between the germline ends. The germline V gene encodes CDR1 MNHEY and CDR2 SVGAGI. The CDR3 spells CASSYGPIYEQYF. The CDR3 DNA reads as TGTGCCAGCAGTTACGGCCCCATCTACGAGCAGTACTTC.

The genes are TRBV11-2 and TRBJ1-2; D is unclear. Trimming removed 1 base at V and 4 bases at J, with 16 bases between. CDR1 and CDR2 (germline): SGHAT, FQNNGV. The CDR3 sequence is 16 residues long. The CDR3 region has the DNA TGTGCCAGCAGCTTAGTGGACGCACCCGCGGGCTATGGCTACACCTTC. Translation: CASSLVDAPAGYGYTF.

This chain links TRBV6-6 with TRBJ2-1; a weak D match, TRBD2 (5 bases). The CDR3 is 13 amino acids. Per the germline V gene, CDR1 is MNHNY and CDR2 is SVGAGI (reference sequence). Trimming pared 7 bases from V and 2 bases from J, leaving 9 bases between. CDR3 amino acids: CASTQTTYNEQFF. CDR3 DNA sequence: TGTGCCAGCACCCAGACTACCTACAATGAGCAGTTCTTC.

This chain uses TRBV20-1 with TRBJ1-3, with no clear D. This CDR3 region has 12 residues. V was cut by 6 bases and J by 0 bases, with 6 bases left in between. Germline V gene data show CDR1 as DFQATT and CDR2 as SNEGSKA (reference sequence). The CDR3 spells CSAFSSGNTIYF. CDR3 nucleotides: TGCAGTGCCTTCAGCTCTGGAAACACCATATATTTT.

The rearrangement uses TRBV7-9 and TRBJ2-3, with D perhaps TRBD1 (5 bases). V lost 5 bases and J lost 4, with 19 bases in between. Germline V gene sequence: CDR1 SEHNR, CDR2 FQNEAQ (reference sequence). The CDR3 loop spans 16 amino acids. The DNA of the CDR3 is TGTGCCAGCAGCCCAGGGATCTATGAGAGCGCAGATACGCAGTATTTT. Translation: CASSPGIYESADTQYF.

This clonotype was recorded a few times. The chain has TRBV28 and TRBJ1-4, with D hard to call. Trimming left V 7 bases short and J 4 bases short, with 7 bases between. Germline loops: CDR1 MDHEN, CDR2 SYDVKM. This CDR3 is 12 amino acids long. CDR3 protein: CASKGNNEKLFF. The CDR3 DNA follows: TGTGCCAGCAAAGGGAATAATGAAAAACTGTTTTTT.

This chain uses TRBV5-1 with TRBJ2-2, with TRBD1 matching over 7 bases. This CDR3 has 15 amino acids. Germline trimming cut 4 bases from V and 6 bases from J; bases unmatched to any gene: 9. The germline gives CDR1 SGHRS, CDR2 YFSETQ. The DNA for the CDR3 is TGCGCCAGCAGCCCTTCGACAGGGACCGCCGGGGAGCTGTTTTTT. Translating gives CASSPSTGTAGELFF.

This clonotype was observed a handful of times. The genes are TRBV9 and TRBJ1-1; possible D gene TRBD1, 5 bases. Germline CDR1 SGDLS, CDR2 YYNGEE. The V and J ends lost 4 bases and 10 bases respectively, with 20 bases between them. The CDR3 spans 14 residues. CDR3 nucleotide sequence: TGTGCCAGCAGCTCCAGTGGCCAGGGTGGTCTAGCTTTCTTT. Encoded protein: CASSSSGQGGLAFF.

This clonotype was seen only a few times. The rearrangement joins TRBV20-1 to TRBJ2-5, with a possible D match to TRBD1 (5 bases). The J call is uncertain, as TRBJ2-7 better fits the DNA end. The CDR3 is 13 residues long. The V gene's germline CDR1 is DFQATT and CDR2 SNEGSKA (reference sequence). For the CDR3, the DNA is TGCAGTGCTATTCCACAGGCTAACTACGAGCAGTACTTC. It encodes CSAIPQANYEQYF.

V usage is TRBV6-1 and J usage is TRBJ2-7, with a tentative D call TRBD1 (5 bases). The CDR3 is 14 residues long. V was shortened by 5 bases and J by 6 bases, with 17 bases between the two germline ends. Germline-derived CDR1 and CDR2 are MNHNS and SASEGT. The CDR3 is CASSRYSLRGEQYF. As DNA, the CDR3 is TGTGCCAGCAGTCGGTACAGCCTAAGGGGCGAGCAGTACTTC.

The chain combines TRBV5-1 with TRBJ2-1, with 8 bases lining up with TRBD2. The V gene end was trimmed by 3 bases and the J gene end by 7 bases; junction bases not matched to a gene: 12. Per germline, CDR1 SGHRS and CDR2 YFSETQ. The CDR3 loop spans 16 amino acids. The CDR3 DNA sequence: TGCGCCAGCAGCTATCTGGGGGCGGGGGGAACGAATGAGCAGTTCTTC. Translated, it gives CASSYLGAGGTNEQFF.

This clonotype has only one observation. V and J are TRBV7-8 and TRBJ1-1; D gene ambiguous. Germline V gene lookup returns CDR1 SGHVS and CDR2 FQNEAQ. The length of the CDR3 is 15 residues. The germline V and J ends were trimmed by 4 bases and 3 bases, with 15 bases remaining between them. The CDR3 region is CASSSALGGDTEAFF. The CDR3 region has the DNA TGTGCCAGCAGCTCTGCCTTGGGAGGAGACACTGAAGCTTTCTTT.

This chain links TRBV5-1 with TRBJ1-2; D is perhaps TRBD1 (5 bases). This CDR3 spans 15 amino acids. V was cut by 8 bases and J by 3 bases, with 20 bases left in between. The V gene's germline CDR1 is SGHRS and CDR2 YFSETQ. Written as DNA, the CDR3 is TGCGCCAGTAGCGCCTTTTACAAAGGGGACTATGGCTACACCTTC. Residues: CASSAFYKGDYGYTF.

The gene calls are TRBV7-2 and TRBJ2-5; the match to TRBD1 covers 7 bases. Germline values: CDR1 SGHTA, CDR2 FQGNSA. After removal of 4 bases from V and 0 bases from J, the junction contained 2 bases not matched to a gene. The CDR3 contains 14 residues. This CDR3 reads CASSSGQNQETQYF. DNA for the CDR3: TGTGCCAGCAGCTCGGGACAGAACCAAGAGACCCAGTACTTC.

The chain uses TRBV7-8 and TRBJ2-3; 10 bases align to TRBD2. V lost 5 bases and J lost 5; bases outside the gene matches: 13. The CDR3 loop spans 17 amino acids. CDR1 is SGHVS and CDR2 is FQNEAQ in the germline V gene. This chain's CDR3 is CASSLHRGSGGRDTQYF. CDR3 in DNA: TGTGCCAGCAGCCTCCACCGAGGTAGCGGGGGGCGAGATACGCAGTATTTT. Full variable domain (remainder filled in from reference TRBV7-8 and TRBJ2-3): GAGVSQSPRYKVAKRGQDVALRCDPISGHVSLFWYQQALGQGPEFLTYFQNEAQLDKSGLPSDRFFAERPEGSVSTLKIQRTQQEDSAVYLCASSLHRGSGGRDTQYFGPGTRLTVL.

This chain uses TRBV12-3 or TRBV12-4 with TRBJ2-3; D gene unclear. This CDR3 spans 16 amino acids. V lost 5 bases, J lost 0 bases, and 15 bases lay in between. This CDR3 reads CASSLAMGISTDTQYF. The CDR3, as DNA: TGTGCCAGCAGTCTCGCGATGGGGATTAGCACAGATACGCAGTATTTT.

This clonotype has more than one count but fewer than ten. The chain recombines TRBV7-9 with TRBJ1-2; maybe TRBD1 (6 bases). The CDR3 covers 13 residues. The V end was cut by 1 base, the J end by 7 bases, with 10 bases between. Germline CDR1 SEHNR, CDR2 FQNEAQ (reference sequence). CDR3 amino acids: CASSLDTGSGYTF. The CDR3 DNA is TGTGCCAGCAGCTTAGACACAGGGAGTGGCTACACCTTC.

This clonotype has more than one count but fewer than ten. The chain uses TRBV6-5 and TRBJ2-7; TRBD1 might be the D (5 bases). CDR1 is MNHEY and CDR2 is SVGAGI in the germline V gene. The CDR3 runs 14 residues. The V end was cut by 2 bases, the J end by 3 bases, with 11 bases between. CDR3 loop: CASSYGALLYEQYF. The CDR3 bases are TGTGCCAGCAGTTACGGGGCCCTACTCTACGAGCAGTACTTC.

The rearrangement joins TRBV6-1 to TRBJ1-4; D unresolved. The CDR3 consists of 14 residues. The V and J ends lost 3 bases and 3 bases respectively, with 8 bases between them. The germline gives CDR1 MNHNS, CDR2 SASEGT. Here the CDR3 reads CASSDRRSNEKLFF. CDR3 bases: TGTGCCAGCAGTGACCGACGGTCTAATGAAAAACTGTTTTTT.

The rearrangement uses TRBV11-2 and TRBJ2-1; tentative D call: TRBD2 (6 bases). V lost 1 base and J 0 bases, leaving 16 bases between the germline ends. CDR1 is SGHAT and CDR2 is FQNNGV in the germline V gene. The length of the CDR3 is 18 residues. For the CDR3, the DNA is TGTGCCAGCAGCTTAGGAGGAGCGGGTTCTAGCTCCTACAATGAGCAGTTCTTC. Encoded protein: CASSLGGAGSSSYNEQFF.